What follows are 2 T cell receptor beta chains derived from one specimen sequenced in a study of T cell repertoires in cytomegalovirus infection. No antigen has been assigned to these receptors. In TCRdb, the reads were re-called with MiXCR into one record per CDR3 protein. The data show fewer than 1,000,000 distinct CDR3 sequences, around a third seen once. Specimen: cultured CD8+ T cells from PBMCs, collected from culture after CMV antigen stimulation. These TCRs come from a human donor in good health (CMV status not recorded). Some clones in this sample may be carry-over from other donors' samples.

This clonotype was seen a few times. The V gene is TRBV12-3 or TRBV12-4, the J gene TRBJ1-6; a possible D gene is TRBD1 (5 bases). The CDR3 extends over 14 amino acids. The V end lost 3 bases, the J end lost 3 bases, and 6 bases lay between the germline ends. The chain's CDR3 is CASSFTGYNSPLHF. CDR3 DNA: TGTGCCAGCAGTTTTACAGGCTATAATTCACCCCTCCACTTT.

The chain uses TRBV6-2 or TRBV6-3 and TRBJ2-2; possible D gene TRBD2, 6 bases. V was cut by 3 bases and J by 5 bases, with 10 bases left in between. The V gene's germline CDR1 is MNHEY and CDR2 SVGEGT. The CDR3 loop spans 14 amino acids. DNA for the CDR3: TGTGCCAGCAGTTATAACGGGGGAACCGGGGAGCTGTTTTTT. It encodes CASSYNGGTGELFF.